This TCR beta chain was observed in a study of blood T cells in healthy people across ages. The sample holds a few counts of this clonotype. Combining a sample-barcoded 5' primer with a J-beta primer mix, a second PCR ran for 7 to 11 cycles. MiXCR, run by TCRdb on the 5' RACE reads, gives a single entry per CDR3 protein. Among over 700,000 distinct CDR3 sequences listed, roughly 25% were seen once. The germline V gene has CDR1 SGHTA and CDR2 FQGTGA. The CDR3 spans 19 residues. The same sample was also studied in work on T cells of mothers and their children.

The rearrangement links TRBV7-3 to TRBJ2-5, with 12 nucleotides matching TRBD2. The J call may be in error: the DNA end matches TRBJ2-1 better. This clonotype was obtained from a boy younger than 18 in good health. The sample taken for sequencing was blood. The CDR3 spells CASSFPGLAGLVEDNEQFF. Here the CDR3 DNA reads TGTGCCAGCAGCTTTCCGGGACTAGCGGGTTTGGTTGAGGACAATGAGCAGTTCTTC.